This T cell receptor (beta chain) was observed in a study of STAT3 mutations in large granular lymphocyte leukemia. General study points: Every T-LGLL patient had at least one immunodominant TCRbeta clonotype.

Method: immunoSEQ multiplex PCR; TCRdb's copy keeps in-frame clones and lacks some. Of more than 9,500 clones listed, about 70% were seen once; the top ten hold about 46%. A note on this clone: Its cognate antigen is unknown.

This CDR3 has 14 amino acids. The germline V gene encodes CDR1 KGHSH and CDR2 LQKENI. With 0 bases removed from V and 4 bases from J, the gap between germline ends came to 9 bases. Sequenced sample: peripheral blood mononuclear cells. This chain connects TRBV18 to TRBJ1-1, with D perhaps matching TRBD1 (5 bases). The source of this sequence is a man aged 55 to 70 with T-cell large granular lymphocyte leukemia. Some clones in this sample may be carry-over from other donors' samples. This CDR3 is CASSPPSQGTEAFF. The CDR3 DNA reads TGTGCCAGCTCACCACCGAGTCAGGGCACTGAAGCTTTCTTT.